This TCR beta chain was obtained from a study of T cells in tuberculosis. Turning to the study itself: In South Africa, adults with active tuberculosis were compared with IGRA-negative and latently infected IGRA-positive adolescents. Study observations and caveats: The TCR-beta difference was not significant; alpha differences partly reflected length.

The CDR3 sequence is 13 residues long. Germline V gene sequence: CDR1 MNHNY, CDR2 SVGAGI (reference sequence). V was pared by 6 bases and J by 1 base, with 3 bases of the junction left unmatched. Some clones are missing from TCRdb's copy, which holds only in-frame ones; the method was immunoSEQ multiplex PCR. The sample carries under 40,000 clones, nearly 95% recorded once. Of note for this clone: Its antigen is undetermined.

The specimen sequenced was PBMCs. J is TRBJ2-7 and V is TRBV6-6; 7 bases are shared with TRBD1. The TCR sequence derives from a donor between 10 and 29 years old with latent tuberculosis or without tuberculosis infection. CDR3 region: CASRGTASYEQYF. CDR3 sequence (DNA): TGTGCCAGCAGGGGGACAGCTTCCTACGAGCAGTACTTC.